This T cell receptor beta chain was profiled in a study of T cell responses to AZD1222 COVID-19 vaccine. Findings and limits, study-wide: Reports indicate that nearly half of spike-specific TCRs are directed at unmutated variant regions. Only after the peak T cell response were repertoires sampled. Among the donors, most were white British and more were female, and clonal diversity was possibly underestimated.

Profiling relied on immunoSEQ multiplex PCR, and the TCRdb table lists in-frame clones only, not all of them. The repertoire holds roughly 120,000 clones, with 88% as singletons. Trimming removed 5 bases at V and 6 bases at J, with 14 bases between. Germline V gene data show CDR1 as SGHVS and CDR2 as FQNEAQ. CDR3 length: 13 amino acids. Comment on this clone: Its antigen is not identified.

This clonotype originated in an adult in good health. Sequenced material: peripheral blood, taken on day 0 of MenACWY control vaccination. The chain links TRBV7-8 to TRBJ2-7; D possibly corresponds to TRBD2 (6 bases). DNA of the CDR3: TGTGCCAGCAGCCGAGGTGGGCGGGGCGAGCAGTACTTC. Protein sequence: CASSRGGRGEQYF. Complete variable domain (other parts from reference TRBV7-8 and TRBJ2-7): GAGVSQSPRYKVAKRGQDVALRCDPISGHVSLFWYQQALGQGPEFLTYFQNEAQLDKSGLPSDRFFAERPEGSVSTLKIQRTQQEDSAVYLCASSRGGRGEQYFGPGTRLTVT.